This TCR beta chain stems from a study of blood T cell repertoires in COVID-19. V lost 7 bases, J lost 0 bases, and 12 bases lay in between. The CDR3 extends over 14 amino acids. Germline V CDR1 and CDR2: MNHEY, SMNVEV (reference sequence). The assay was immunoSEQ multiplex PCR, and TCRdb's table has in-frame clones only and misses some. Of some 240,000 clones in the sample, around nine tenths are singletons; the top ten hold 2.5% to 4%. The V and J genes are TRBV27 and TRBJ1-2, with a weak D call TRBD1 (6 bases). The sequence was obtained from a woman between 35 and 50 years old who had been exposed to COVID-19. Sequences were obtained from PBMCs or T cells enriched from blood (not recorded which). CDR3 sequence: CASNAGASNYGYTF. The CDR3 nucleotides read TGTGCCAGCAACGCGGGGGCTTCTAACTATGGCTACACCTTC.